These 11 T cell receptor beta chains came from one sample sequenced in a study of HIV-infected patients and healthy controls. The repertoire came from unfractionated whole blood and reflected all unsorted peripheral T cells. cDNA was made from 500 ng RNA using alpha and beta constant primers. Each of the alpha and beta chains got its own library through chain-specific third strand synthesis with indices. TCRdb reanalysed the 5' RACE reads using MiXCR and keeps one entry per CDR3 protein. This sample has thousands of distinct CDR3 sequences, with less than 9% found just once. The sequencing here drew on blood, taken before antiretroviral therapy. These receptors all come from an adult with HIV infection.

J is TRBJ1-1 and V is TRBV20-1, with D tentatively TRBD1 (6 bases). V dropped 5 bases and J dropped 4 bases, with 17 bases sitting between them. The length of the CDR3 is 14 residues. Per germline, CDR1 DFQATT and CDR2 SNEGSKA (reference sequence). The CDR3 here is CSALPTQGSTEAFF. CDR3 in DNA: TGCAGTGCTCTCCCGACACAGGGAAGCACTGAAGCTTTCTTT.

V usage is TRBV12-5 and J usage is TRBJ2-1, with 8 bases lining up with TRBD2. Germline V gene lookup returns CDR1 LGHNT and CDR2 FRNRAP. The length of the CDR3 is 16 residues. V lost 5 bases and J lost 12; bases outside the gene matches: 18. The CDR3 loop is CASGPPGLVGAGGQFF. For the CDR3, the DNA is TGTGCTAGTGGTCCCCCGGGACTAGTGGGCGCGGGGGGGCAGTTCTTC.

By sample fraction, this clonotype is medium-sized. The chain is built from TRBV5-6 and TRBJ1-4, with 9 positions matching TRBD1. CDR3 size: 15 residues. J lost 8 bases, V lost 4 bases, and 9 bases had no gene match. CDR1 is SGHDT, CDR2 YYEEEE, per germline. The CDR3 loop is CASSATGTGYEKLFF. For the CDR3, the DNA is TGTGCCAGCAGCGCCACCGGGACAGGGTACGAAAAACTGTTTTTT.

This clonotype is classed as medium-sized. The chain is built from TRBV6-1 and TRBJ1-5, with 9 nucleotides matching TRBD1. J lost 7 bases, V lost 6 bases, and 7 bases had no gene match. The CDR3 loop spans 14 amino acids. CDR1 is MNHNS and CDR2 is SASEGT in the germline V gene. CDR3 nucleotides: TGTGCCAGCAGCGCCGGGACAGGGTTCCAGCCCCAGCATTTT. Residues: CASSAGTGFQPQHF.

This clonotype was seen at least ten times. This rearrangement joins TRBV28 to TRBJ2-3; 8 nucleotides match TRBD1. This CDR3 contains 14 residues. Germline CDR1 MDHEN, CDR2 SYDVKM. Losses at the gene ends were 5 bases for V and 6 bases for J; bases not matched to a gene: 7. In DNA, the CDR3 is TGTGCCAGCAGTCCGGACAGGGTCCAGGATACGCAGTATTTT. Translation: CASSPDRVQDTQYF. The full variable domain, completed using reference TRBV28 and TRBJ2-3, is DVKVTQSSRYLVKRTGEKVFLECVQDMDHENMFWYRQDPGLGLRLIYFSYDVKMKEKGDIPEGYSVSREKKERFSLILESASTNQTSMYLCASSPDRVQDTQYFGPGTRLTVL.

The V gene is TRBV19, the J gene TRBJ2-3; D remains ambiguous. This CDR3 is built from 13 residues. With 2 bases removed from V and 6 bases from J, the gap between germline ends came to 9 bases. CDR1 and CDR2 (germline): LNHDA, SQIVND (reference sequence). This CDR3 reads CASSIRAMDTQYF. The CDR3 DNA reads TGTGCCAGTAGTATAAGAGCAATGGATACGCAGTATTTT.

This clonotype was counted only a few times. The V and J genes are TRBV12-3 or TRBV12-4 and TRBJ1-4, with TRBD1 matching 7 bases. The trim removed 5 bases at V and 8 bases at J, leaving 5 bases unmatched. This CDR3 is 13 amino acids long. Here the CDR3 reads CASSTDRDEKLFF. The CDR3 region has the DNA TGTGCCAGCAGTACCGACAGGGACGAAAAACTGTTTTTT.

This clonotype was detected many times. The chain combines TRBV20-1 with TRBJ1-5; maybe TRBD1 (5 bases). This CDR3 has 15 residues. The V and J ends lost 0 bases and 7 bases respectively, with 16 bases between them. Germline V gene sequence: CDR1 DFQATT, CDR2 SNEGSKA (reference sequence). As DNA, the CDR3 is TGCAGTGCTAGAGATCCAGGGAGGGTAAGCCAGCCCCAGCATTTT. This encodes CSARDPGRVSQPQHF.

This clonotype was counted between two and nine times. V and J are TRBV12-3 or TRBV12-4 and TRBJ1-1; no firm D call. This CDR3 has 14 amino acids. With 0 bases removed from V and 6 bases from J, the gap between germline ends came to 11 bases. The CDR3 coding sequence is TGTGCCAGCAGTTTAGCTTGGGGAGGCTCTGAAGCTTTCTTT. It yields the protein CASSLAWGGSEAFF.

The CDR3 DNA sequence: TGTGCCAGCAGCTTAGTGGCCCGGGGGGAGACCCAGTACTTC. This sequence encodes CASSLVARGETQYF. The chain recombines TRBV7-6 with TRBJ2-5; a possible D gene is TRBD2 (6 bases). The CDR3 has 14 amino acids. The V end lost 1 base, the J end lost 5 bases, and 11 bases lay between the germline ends. Germline V lookup: CDR1 SGHVS, CDR2 FNYEAQ.

This clonotype was seen only a few times. The chain employs TRBV6-5 and TRBJ1-5; D is unresolved. Germline CDR1 MNHEY, CDR2 SVGAGI. The CDR3 spans 16 residues. Between the trimmed V and J ends, which lost 4 bases and 2 bases, there was a span of 15 bases. This chain's CDR3 is CASSSHGAGGNQPQHF. The CDR3, as DNA: TGTGCCAGCAGTTCCCACGGTGCCGGAGGCAATCAGCCCCAGCATTTT.